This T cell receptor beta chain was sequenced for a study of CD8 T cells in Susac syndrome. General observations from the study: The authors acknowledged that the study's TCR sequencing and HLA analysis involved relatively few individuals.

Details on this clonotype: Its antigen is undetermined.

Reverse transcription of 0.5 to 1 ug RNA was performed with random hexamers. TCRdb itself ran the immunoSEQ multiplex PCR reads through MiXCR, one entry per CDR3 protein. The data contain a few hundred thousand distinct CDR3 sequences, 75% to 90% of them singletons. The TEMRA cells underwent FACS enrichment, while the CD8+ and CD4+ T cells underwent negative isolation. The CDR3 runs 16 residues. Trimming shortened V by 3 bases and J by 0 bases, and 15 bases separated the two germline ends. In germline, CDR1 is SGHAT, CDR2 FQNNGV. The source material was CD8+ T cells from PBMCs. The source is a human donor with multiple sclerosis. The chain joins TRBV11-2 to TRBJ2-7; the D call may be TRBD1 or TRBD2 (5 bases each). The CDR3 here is CASSFGEWGNSYEQYF. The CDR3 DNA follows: TGTGCCAGCAGCTTTGGCGAGTGGGGGAACTCCTACGAGCAGTACTTC.